Described below is a single T cell receptor beta chain sequence and its context. The CDR3 is 13 amino acids. The germline V gene has CDR1 SGHDT and CDR2 YYEEEE. J gave up 5 bases and V 3 bases, and 4 bases lay outside the gene matches. The record originates from a study of blood T cell repertoires in COVID-19. The table came from immunoSEQ multiplex PCR; TCRdb's copy has only in-frame clones and leaves some out. The repertoire holds approximately 140,000 clones, with 80% to 90% as singletons. The sequencing input was peripheral blood. This receptor was identified in a man aged 18 to 29 with COVID-19, enrolled during active disease. The rearrangement uses TRBV5-6 and TRBJ1-2, with 7 bases lining up with TRBD1. The CDR3 protein is CASSSGQAYGYTF. CDR3 coding DNA: TGTGCCAGCAGCTCAGGACAGGCATATGGCTACACCTTC. The complete variable domain, with remaining parts taken from reference TRBV5-6 and TRBJ1-2, reads DAGVTQSPTHLIKTRGQQVTLRCSPKSGHDTVSWYQQALGQGPQFIFQYYEEEERQRGNFPDRFSGHQFPNYSSELNVNALLLGDSALYLCASSSGQAYGYTFGSGTRLTVV.